One sample yielded the 30 T cell receptor beta chains listed below, sequenced in a study of cytomegalovirus exposure and HLA in healthy donors. PCR employed 60 Vbeta and 13 Jbeta primers. Sequenced by immunoSEQ multiplex PCR; TCRdb stores in-frame clones only, minus some. The data contain about 160,000 clones, about 75% of them singletons. The sequenced sample was PBMCs. Receptors were obtained from a female donor in good health and CMV-seronegative.

Turning to this clone: One end of the junction fails to match germline, which may point to a read error. This rearrangement joins TRBV7-2 to TRBJ1-3; tentative D call: TRBD1 (5 bases). From germline, CDR1 is SGHTA and CDR2 FQGNSA. The CDR3 covers 9 residues. The CDR3 loop is CASSPGGHF. CDR3 nucleotides: TGTGCCAGCAGCCCCGGGGGACATTTT.

The chain recombines TRBV5-1 with TRBJ2-7, with 10 positions matching TRBD2. Germline V lookup: CDR1 SGHRS, CDR2 YFSETQ. The CDR3 spans 16 residues. The trim removed 0 bases at V and 4 bases at J, leaving 7 bases unmatched. The CDR3 sequence is CASSLELAGARYEQYF. In DNA, the CDR3 is TGCGCCAGCAGCTTGGAGCTAGCGGGGGCCCGATACGAGCAGTACTTC.

The V gene is TRBV6-5, the J gene TRBJ2-7; TRBD2 matches 8 bases. V was clipped by 7 bases and J by 1 base; unmatched bases: 6. Germline loops: CDR1 MNHEY, CDR2 SVGAGI. This CDR3 contains 14 residues. CDR3 protein: CASTLAGPSYEQYF. The DNA for the CDR3 is TGTGCCAGCACCTTAGCGGGGCCTTCCTACGAGCAGTACTTC.

V and J are TRBV30 and TRBJ2-1; the match to TRBD2 covers 7 bases. The germline gives CDR1 GTSNPN, CDR2 SVGIG (reference sequence). With 2 bases clipped from V and 5 bases from J, the junction kept 3 bases outside the gene matches. The CDR3 runs 13 residues. CDR3 sequence (DNA): TGTGCCTGGAGTCGGGACTACGACAATGAGCAGTTCTTC. Translating gives CAWSRDYDNEQFF.

V usage is TRBV10-1 and J usage is TRBJ2-2, with D possibly being TRBD2 (6 bases). Trimming took off 6 bases at V and 3 bases at J, with 11 bases between the two ends. Germline CDR1 WNHNN, CDR2 SYGVQD (reference sequence). This CDR3 has 14 residues. The CDR3, as DNA: TGCGCCAGCAGCCGGGGGTTGGACACCGGGGAGCTGTTTTTT. This codes for CASSRGLDTGELFF.

This sequence joins TRBV6-5 and TRBJ1-2; D unresolved. Germline V CDR1 and CDR2: MNHEY, SVGAGI. This CDR3 region has 11 residues. The germline V and J ends were trimmed by 8 bases and 3 bases, with 7 bases remaining between them. CDR3 region: CASSIDYGYTF. CDR3 in DNA: TGTGCCAGCTCTATCGACTATGGCTACACCTTC.

V gene TRBV6-1 combines with J gene TRBJ1-2; D is undetermined. The germline CDR1 and CDR2 sequences are MNHNS and SASEGT. The CDR3 totals 14 residues. V lost 8 bases and J 0 bases, leaving 13 bases between the germline ends. CDR3 loop: CASHPGGTNYGYTF. DNA of the CDR3: TGTGCCAGCCACCCAGGAGGGACTAACTATGGCTACACCTTC.

This chain connects TRBV9 to TRBJ2-7; the D gene is possibly TRBD1 (6 bases). Per germline, CDR1 SGDLS and CDR2 YYNGEE. The CDR3 covers 15 residues. The germline V and J ends were trimmed by 2 bases and 1 base, with 13 bases remaining between them. CDR3 protein: CASSVGRGNSYEQYF. The CDR3 nucleotides are TGTGCCAGCAGCGTGGGCAGGGGTAATTCCTACGAGCAGTACTTC.

This clone appeared a single time. The V and J genes are TRBV6-1 and TRBJ2-1; 7 bases match TRBD1. V lost 7 bases, J lost 6 bases, and 3 bases stayed unmatched. Germline CDR1 reads MNHNS; CDR2 reads SASEGT. CDR3 size: 12 residues. DNA of the CDR3: TGTGCCAGCAAGGCAGGGGGCAATGAGCAGTTCTTC. Amino acid sequence: CASKAGGNEQFF.

This clone was seen more than once but under ten times. The J gene is TRBJ2-4, the V gene TRBV19, with D possibly TRBD1 on 6 matching bases. The germline gives CDR1 LNHDA, CDR2 SQIVND (reference sequence). This CDR3 has 14 amino acids. V shed 5 bases and J shed 9 bases, with 17 bases lying between them. The CDR3 DNA reads TGTGCCAGTAGTTCTGGGGGCGGTGGTGGCATTCAGTACTTC. It codes for CASSSGGGGGIQYF. The entire variable domain, with the rest obtained from reference TRBV19 and TRBJ2-4, is as follows: DGGITQSPKYLFRKEGQNVTLSCEQNLNHDAMYWYRQDPGQGLRLIYYSQIVNDFQKGDIAEGYSVSREKKESFPLTVTSAQKNPTAFYLCASSSGGGGGIQYFGAGTRLSVL.

The chain recombines TRBV2 with TRBJ1-5, with TRBD1 matching 8 bases. CDR1 and CDR2 (germline): SNHLY, FYNNEI. This CDR3 contains 15 residues. After removal of 5 bases from V and 4 bases from J, the junction contained 7 bases not matched to a gene. CDR3 sequence: CASSRDDRGNQPQHF. DNA for the CDR3: TGTGCCAGCAGTAGGGATGACAGGGGAAATCAGCCCCAGCATTTT.

The chain has TRBV5-1 and TRBJ1-4; D not certain. The CDR3 is made up of 14 amino acids. The V and J ends lost 3 bases and 7 bases respectively, with 13 bases between them. Germline V gene lookup returns CDR1 SGHRS and CDR2 YFSETQ. CDR3 amino acids: CASSSLPRAEKLFF. The CDR3 DNA follows: TGCGCCAGCAGCTCCCTACCGCGGGCTGAAAAACTGTTTTTT.

The V gene is TRBV4-1, the J gene TRBJ1-2; no clear D. In germline, CDR1 is MGHRA, CDR2 YSYEKL. The ends were cut back, 0 bases at V and 3 bases at J, with 17 bases in the middle. This CDR3 region has 17 residues. Here the CDR3 reads CASSQDRFTERDYGYTF. CDR3 sequence (DNA): TGCGCCAGCAGCCAAGATCGGTTCACCGAACGCGACTATGGCTACACCTTC.

This clone was counted once. The chain uses TRBV18 and TRBJ2-3; D remains unclear. Trimming pared 2 bases from V and 3 bases from J, leaving 6 bases between. The CDR3 has 13 residues. Germline CDR1 and CDR2: KGHSH and LQKENI. CDR3 amino acids: CASSPTWTDTQYF. DNA for the CDR3: TGTGCCAGCTCACCAACATGGACAGATACGCAGTATTTT.

J is TRBJ1-1 and V is TRBV7-6, with 7 bases matching TRBD1. The germline CDR1 and CDR2 sequences are SGHVS and FNYEAQ. CDR3 length equals 16 residues. Losses at the gene ends were 5 bases for V and 5 bases for J; bases not matched to a gene: 14. The CDR3 DNA follows: TGTGCCAGCAGCCGGGACAGAGGGCTCCCGGGGACTGAAGCTTTCTTT. Translating gives CASSRDRGLPGTEAFF.

This chain uses TRBV5-1 with TRBJ1-1; D is unclear. The germline V gene encodes CDR1 SGHRS and CDR2 YFSETQ. CDR3 length: 14 residues. Trimming stripped 2 bases from V and 2 bases from J, with 10 bases between. CDR3 nucleotides: TGCGCCAGCAGCTTTGTCGGAGATAACACTGAAGCTTTCTTT. This gives the protein CASSFVGDNTEAFF.

J is TRBJ1-1 and V is TRBV5-1; no firm D call. V was trimmed by 3 bases and J by 0 bases, leaving 12 bases between them. The CDR3 runs to 15 residues. CDR1 and CDR2 (germline): SGHRS, YFSETQ. CDR3 nucleotide sequence: TGCGCCAGCAGCTCTCTTGGGCAGATGAACACTGAAGCTTTCTTT. This sequence encodes CASSSLGQMNTEAFF.

The CDR3 loop reads CAWNPGEHSNQPQHF. In DNA form, the CDR3 reads TGTGCCTGGAATCCGGGGGAGCATAGCAATCAGCCCCAGCATTTT. The chain recombines TRBV30 with TRBJ1-5; D is possibly TRBD1 (5 bases). The V end was cut by 4 bases, the J end by 0 bases, with 13 bases between. CDR1 is GTSNPN and CDR2 is SVGIG in the germline V gene (reference sequence). This CDR3 has 15 residues.

The CDR3 region is CASSPAERAYSVQETQYF. The CDR3 DNA follows: TGTGCCAGCAGCCCCGCGGAGAGAGCTTATTCGGTACAAGAGACCCAGTACTTC. The rearrangement uses TRBV7-9 and TRBJ2-5, with D unclear. V was clipped by 5 bases and J by 2 bases, with 24 bases between them. Germline CDR1 is SEHNR and CDR2 is FQNEAQ (reference sequence). CDR3 length: 18 amino acids.

The CDR3 reads CASSERIKGRVMKNTEAFF. The CDR3 region has the DNA TGTGCCAGCAGTGAAAGGATCAAGGGGCGAGTTATGAAGAACACTGAAGCTTTCTTT. This chain joins TRBV6-1 and TRBJ1-1; TRBD1 might be the D (5 bases). Trimming left V 2 bases short and J 1 base short, with 23 bases between. The germline V gene has CDR1 MNHNS and CDR2 SASEGT. The CDR3 contains 19 residues.

The rearrangement uses TRBV30 and TRBJ1-4; the D gene is possibly TRBD1 (5 bases). Germline values: CDR1 GTSNPN, CDR2 SVGIG (reference sequence). V shed 3 bases and J shed 5 bases, with 13 bases lying between them. The length of the CDR3 is 14 residues. CDR3 coding DNA: TGTGCCTGGAGCGCGGGGGGTCGGAATGAAAAACTGTTTTTT. Its protein product is CAWSAGGRNEKLFF.

The chain links TRBV19 to TRBJ2-5, with TRBD1 identical over 10 bases. V shed 7 bases, J shed 9 bases, and the junction held 8 bases outside the gene matches. Germline assignment: CDR1 LNHDA and CDR2 SQIVND (reference sequence). CDR3 length equals 13 residues. The CDR3 is CASNPGQGSSQYF. DNA of the CDR3: TGTGCCAGTAACCCGGGACAGGGGTCTTCCCAGTACTTC.

This clone turned up a few times. The rearrangement links TRBV6-5 to TRBJ2-1, with 9 nucleotides matching TRBD1. The CDR3 extends over 15 amino acids. From germline, CDR1 is MNHEY and CDR2 SVGAGI. J was trimmed by 7 bases and V by 6 bases; bases with no gene match: 10. The CDR3 region is CASSHRGDRVNEQFF. CDR3 bases: TGTGCCAGCAGCCACAGAGGGGACAGGGTGAATGAGCAGTTCTTC.

Comment on this clone: Other DNA sequences from this sample encode an identical CDR3 as well. The chain has TRBV5-5 and TRBJ2-1; 7 bases map to TRBD2. This CDR3 spans 15 amino acids. Germline V gives CDR1 SGHKS, CDR2 YYEKEE (reference sequence). Losses at the gene ends were 0 bases for V and 4 bases for J; bases not matched to a gene: 4. The DNA of the CDR3 is TGTGCCAGCAGCTTGGCGGGAGGACTTTACAATGAGCAGTTCTTC. It encodes CASSLAGGLYNEQFF. The full variable domain, completed using reference TRBV5-5 and TRBJ2-1, is DAGVTQSPTHLIKTRGQQVTLRCSPISGHKSVSWYQQVLGQGPQFIFQYYEKEERGRGNFPDRFSARQFPNYSSELNVNALLLGDSALYLCASSLAGGLYNEQFFGPGTRLTVL.

The V and J genes are TRBV9 and TRBJ1-3; TRBD1 aligns across 7 bases. This CDR3 has 17 amino acids. With 2 bases clipped from V and 0 bases from J, the junction kept 8 bases outside the gene matches. Germline CDR1 reads SGDLS; CDR2 reads YYNGEE. DNA of the CDR3: TGTGCCAGCAGCGTTCGGACAGGCAACCACTCTGGAAACACCATATATTTT. Its translation is CASSVRTGNHSGNTIYF.

The rearrangement links TRBV6-1 to TRBJ2-7; 8 positions agree with TRBD2. The CDR3 length is 15 residues. CDR1 is MNHNS and CDR2 is SASEGT in the germline V gene. V shed 7 bases and J 3 bases; nucleotides not matched to a gene: 11. CDR3 in amino acids: CASTNSGGNSYEQYF. The CDR3 bases are TGTGCCAGCACTAACTCGGGGGGGAATAGCTACGAGCAGTACTTC.

A single count supports this clone. This rearrangement joins TRBV7-3 to TRBJ1-1; the D is unclear. Germline loops: CDR1 SGHTA, CDR2 FQGTGA. Deletions cut 6 bases from V and 1 base from J, with 9 bases between. CDR3 length: 13 amino acids. CDR3 amino acids: CASSGAGNTEAFF. The CDR3 DNA sequence: TGTGCCAGCAGTGGTGCAGGGAACACTGAAGCTTTCTTT.

This sequence joins TRBV6-5 and TRBJ1-1, with 7 bases that match TRBD1. The CDR3 spans 15 residues. Germline CDR1 MNHEY, CDR2 SVGAGI. V shed 5 bases and J 2 bases; nucleotides not matched to a gene: 8. CDR3 region: CASSRRGTVNTEAFF. In nucleotides, the CDR3 is TGTGCCAGCAGTAGGAGAGGGACAGTCAACACTGAAGCTTTCTTT.

J is TRBJ1-3 and V is TRBV5-4; 9 bases agree with TRBD1. V trimming: 2 bases; J trimming: 1 base; junction bases outside the gene matches: 1. CDR1 is SGHNT, CDR2 YYREEE, per germline (reference sequence). The CDR3 sequence is 15 residues long. The CDR3 protein is CASSFGTGSGNTIYF. CDR3 sequence (DNA): TGTGCCAGCAGCTTCGGGACAGGGTCTGGAAACACCATATATTTT.

This clone was detected only a few times. One end of the junction is discordant with germline, which a read error may explain. The V call is TRBV29-1, the J call TRBJ1-1; D gene ambiguous. This CDR3 has 13 residues. The germline CDR1 and CDR2 sequences are SQVTM and ANQGSEA. The CDR3 DNA reads as TGCGGCGTTGCCCATACAGAGAACACTGAAGCTTTCTTT. The encoded protein is CGVAHTENTEAFF.